These 4 T cell receptor beta chains came from one sample sequenced in a study of regulatory T cells in long-lasting Graves disease. Arm-PCR of CDR3 regions and iRepertoire HTBI primers were the basis on which TCR beta libraries were built. TCRdb called the multiplex PCR reads again in MiXCR, with one record for every CDR3 protein. The table includes fewer than 550,000 distinct CDR3 sequences, around a fifth detected once. Time point noted: persistent/refractory GD, antithyroid drugs over 5 years with positive TRAb. After RNA was extracted from PBMCs, the TCR library was made from it. Sequencing used peripheral blood mononuclear cells (PBMCs), obtained when the disease was refractory, from a patient treated with antithyroid drugs. Source of these receptors: a female donor with Graves disease.

The CDR3 loop is CAWSVGTSGAYEQYF. The CDR3 DNA reads as TGTGCCTGGAGTGTCGGGACTAGCGGGGCCTACGAGCAGTACTTC. The chain is built from TRBV30 and TRBJ2-7; 13 bases line up with TRBD2. The CDR3 is made up of 15 amino acids. Germline V gives CDR1 GTSNPN, CDR2 SVGIG (reference sequence). V lost 0 bases and J lost 2; bases outside the gene matches: 1. Based on the CDR3 plus reference TRBV30 and TRBJ2-7, the full variable domain is SQTIHQWPATLVQPVGSPLSLECTVEGTSNPNLYWYRQAAGRGLQLLFYSVGIGQISSEVPQNLSASRPQDRQFILSSKKLLLSDSGFYLCAWSVGTSGAYEQYFGPGTRLTVT.

This clonotype came up many times. V gene TRBV12-3 or TRBV12-4 combines with J gene TRBJ2-7, with 9 bases matching TRBD1. The CDR3 totals 18 residues. V was pared by 2 bases and J by 2 bases, with 13 bases of the junction left unmatched. The CDR3 DNA reads as TGTGCCAGCAGTTTACGAGCTCCGGGACAGGGAGCCCCCTACGAGCAGTACTTC. This sequence encodes CASSLRAPGQGAPYEQYF.

This clonotype was found a few times. The rearrangement uses TRBV12-3 or TRBV12-4 and TRBJ1-2; 10 nucleotides agree with TRBD1. This CDR3 comprises 16 residues. V shed 2 bases and J 6 bases; nucleotides not matched to a gene: 9. Here the CDR3 DNA reads TGTGCCAGCAGTTTAAGGAGACAGGGGGCAGGAAATGGCTACACCTTC. This codes for CASSLRRQGAGNGYTF.

This clonotype was picked up many times. This chain links TRBV11-1 with TRBJ2-6, with a weak D call TRBD1 (6 bases). V was shortened by 9 bases and J by 0 bases, with 12 bases between the two germline ends. Looked up from germline, CDR1 is SGHAT and CDR2 is FQDESV (reference sequence). The CDR3 length is 15 residues. CDR3 amino acids: CASTRGGSGANVLTF. The CDR3 nucleotides read TGTGCCAGTACCCGAGGGGGCTCTGGGGCCAACGTCCTGACTTTC.